This entry lists 13 T cell receptor beta chains sequenced from one sample in a study of memory CD4+ T cells and cytomegalovirus serostatus. This table comes from immunoSEQ multiplex PCR, and its TCRdb copy is limited to in-frame clones, with some not included. The profile covers some 67,000 clones, with around 76% appearing a single time and about 4.8% taken by the ten largest. The sort gate was single viable CD3+CD4+CD8-CD45RO+ cells for memory CD4+ T cells. The sequenced material came from memory CD4+ T cells from blood. The origin of the receptors is an adult in good health and CMV-seropositive.

The chain couples TRBV7-2 to TRBJ2-3; D gene uncertain. This CDR3 spans 14 amino acids. The V end lost 5 bases, the J end lost 1 base, and 10 bases lay between the germline ends. Germline V gene data show CDR1 as SGHTA and CDR2 as FQGNSA. The CDR3 spells CASSPSAGTDTQYF. In DNA, the CDR3 is TGTGCCAGCAGCCCGAGCGCGGGCACAGATACGCAGTATTTT.

The chain has TRBV5-3 and TRBJ2-7, with D possibly called TRBD1 or TRBD2 (5 bases each). TRBV5-3 is sorted into the ORF group, with uncertain function. Trimming cost V 4 bases and J 7 bases, with 9 bases left between them. The CDR3 is 11 residues long. CDR3 sequence (DNA): TGTGCCAGAAGCGGGACGGGGGAGCAGTACTTC. Translation gives CARSGTGEQYF.

This clone was seen a handful of times. The chain's CDR3 is CASSLRGGNYGYTF. In DNA, the CDR3 is TGTGCCAGCAGTTTACGTGGGGGGAACTATGGCTACACCTTC. This sequence joins TRBV27 and TRBJ1-2, with D tentatively TRBD1 (5 bases). Trimming stripped 2 bases from V and 2 bases from J, with 9 bases between. The length of the CDR3 is 14 residues. In germline, CDR1 is MNHEY, CDR2 SMNVEV (reference sequence).

There are a few counts of this clone. This chain links TRBV28 with TRBJ1-2; the D is unclear. The CDR3 has 14 amino acids. Per germline, CDR1 MDHEN and CDR2 SYDVKM. V was trimmed by 6 bases and J by 8 bases, leaving 19 bases between them. The CDR3, as DNA: TGTGCCAGCAGCCTGAGCCGGGCCCTCGGGGGCTACACCTTC. Protein sequence: CASSLSRALGGYTF.

V and J are TRBV4-1 and TRBJ1-1; D is perhaps TRBD1 (5 bases). This CDR3 spans 12 amino acids. Germline V lookup: CDR1 MGHRA, CDR2 YSYEKL. In DNA, the CDR3 is TGCGCTCGAGCGGGGCAGAACACTGAAGCTTTCTTT. Its protein product is CARAGQNTEAFF.

The chain combines TRBV6-1 with TRBJ1-4, with a weak D call TRBD1 (5 bases). Trimming removed 2 bases at V and 8 bases at J, with 9 bases between. This CDR3 region has 13 residues. From germline, CDR1 is MNHNS and CDR2 SASEGT. CDR3 nucleotide sequence: TGTGCCAGCAGTGAACAGGGTGGAGAAAAACTGTTTTTT. Amino acid sequence: CASSEQGGEKLFF.

CDR3: CASSREFTDTQYF. The CDR3, as DNA: TGTGCCAGCTCACGGGAGTTCACAGATACGCAGTATTTT. This chain uses TRBV18 with TRBJ2-3; TRBD2 is a possible D gene (5 bases). Germline V CDR1 and CDR2: KGHSH, LQKENI. Between the trimmed V and J ends, which lost 4 bases and 2 bases, there was a span of 7 bases. The CDR3 length is 13 residues.

This chain uses TRBV7-9 with TRBJ1-1; 7 positions match TRBD1. CDR3 size: 13 residues. From germline, CDR1 is SEHNR and CDR2 FQNEAQ (reference sequence). The junction had 3 bases not matched to a gene; V was cut back by 5 bases and J by 3 bases. The CDR3 spells CASSPGGYTEAFF. The CDR3 DNA reads as TGTGCCAGCAGCCCAGGGGGGTACACTGAAGCTTTCTTT. The entire variable domain, with the rest obtained from reference TRBV7-9 and TRBJ1-1, is as follows: DTGVSQNPRHKITKRGQNVTFRCDPISEHNRLYWYRQTLGQGPEFLTYFQNEAQLEKSRLLSDRFSAERPKGSFSTLEIQRTEQGDSAMYLCASSPGGYTEAFFGQGTRLTVV.

This chain uses TRBV7-2 with TRBJ1-1, with D unresolved. This CDR3 region has 15 residues. V lost 4 bases and J lost 0, with 12 bases in between. CDR1 and CDR2 from the germline V gene are SGHTA and FQGNSA. This CDR3 reads CASSSRATLNTEAFF. Here the CDR3 DNA reads TGTGCCAGCAGCTCGAGGGCAACGCTGAACACTGAAGCTTTCTTT.

This clone is deemed medium-sized. The CDR3 region has the DNA TGTGCCAGCAGCGTACAAGACACTGAAGCTTTCTTT. Its protein is CASSVQDTEAFF. The chain has TRBV6-6 and TRBJ1-1, with no clear D. V lost 6 bases to trimming and J lost 3 bases, with 8 bases between them. Germline CDR1 and CDR2: MNHNY and SVGAGI (reference sequence). The CDR3 extends over 12 amino acids.

The chain couples TRBV5-1 to TRBJ1-2, with 8 bases fitting TRBD1. V lost 0 bases and J lost 8; bases outside the gene matches: 9. CDR3 length equals 15 residues. Per the germline V gene, CDR1 is SGHRS and CDR2 is YFSETQ. DNA for the CDR3: TGCGCCAGCAGCTTGGGCGGGACAGGCCCGGTGGGCTACACCTTC. As protein: CASSLGGTGPVGYTF.

J is TRBJ1-1 and V is TRBV19; tentatively, D is TRBD1 (6 bases). The germline V and J ends were trimmed by 4 bases and 0 bases, with 6 bases remaining between them. Germline V CDR1 and CDR2: LNHDA, SQIVND (reference sequence). CDR3 length: 13 amino acids. CDR3 coding DNA: TGTGCCAGTAGTAGGACAGTGAACACTGAAGCTTTCTTT. Encoded protein: CASSRTVNTEAFF.

The gene calls are TRBV21-1 and TRBJ2-7; no check of the table's D call, TRBD2, against the DNA was made. TRBV21-1 is labeled a pseudogene. The CDR3 covers 15 residues. The CDR3 reads CASLNSGGSSYEQYF. The CDR3 nucleotides are TGTGCCAGCCTAAACAGCGGGGGGAGTTCCTACGAGCAGTACTTC.